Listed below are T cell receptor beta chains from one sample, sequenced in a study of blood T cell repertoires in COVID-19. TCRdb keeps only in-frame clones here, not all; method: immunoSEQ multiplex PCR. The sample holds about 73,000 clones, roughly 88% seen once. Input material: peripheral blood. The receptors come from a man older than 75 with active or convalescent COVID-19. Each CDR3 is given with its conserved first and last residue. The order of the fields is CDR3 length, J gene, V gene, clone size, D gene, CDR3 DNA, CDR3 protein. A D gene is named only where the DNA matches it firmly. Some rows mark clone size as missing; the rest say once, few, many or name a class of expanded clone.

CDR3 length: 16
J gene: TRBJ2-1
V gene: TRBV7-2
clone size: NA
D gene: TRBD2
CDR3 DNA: TGTGCCAGCAGCACTAGCGGGGGGAGGAAATTAGATGAGCAGTTCTTC
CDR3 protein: CASSTSGGRKLDEQFF

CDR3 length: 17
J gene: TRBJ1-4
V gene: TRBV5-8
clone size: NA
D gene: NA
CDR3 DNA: TGTGCCAGCAGCTTGGATTTTCGGCCAGAGTGGAGGGAAAAACTGTTTTTT
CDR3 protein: CASSLDFRPEWREKLFF

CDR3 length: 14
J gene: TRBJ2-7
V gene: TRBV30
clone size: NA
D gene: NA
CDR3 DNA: TGTGCCTGGAATCGACAGGAAAAGTTTTTCGAGCAGTACTTC
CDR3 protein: CAWNRQEKFFEQYF

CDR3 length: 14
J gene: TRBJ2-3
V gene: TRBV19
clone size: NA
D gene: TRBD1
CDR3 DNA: TGTGCCAGTAGAACGGGACAGGGGGCAGATACGCAGTATTTT
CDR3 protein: CASRTGQGADTQYF

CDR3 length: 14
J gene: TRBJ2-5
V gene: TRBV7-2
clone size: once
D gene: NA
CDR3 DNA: TGTGCCAGCAGCCCTGAGACTAGTCCTGAGACCCAGTACTTC
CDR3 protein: CASSPETSPETQYF

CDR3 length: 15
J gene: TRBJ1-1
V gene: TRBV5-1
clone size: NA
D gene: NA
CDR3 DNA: TGCGCCAGCAGCTTTGGTGCAGGGGAGGGCACTGAAGCTTTCTTT
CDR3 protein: CASSFGAGEGTEAFF

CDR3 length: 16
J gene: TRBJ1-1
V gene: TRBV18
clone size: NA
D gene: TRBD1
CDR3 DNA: TGTGCCAGCTCATCACGACAGGGGGGGATGAACACTGAAGCTTTCTTT
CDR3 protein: CASSSRQGGMNTEAFF

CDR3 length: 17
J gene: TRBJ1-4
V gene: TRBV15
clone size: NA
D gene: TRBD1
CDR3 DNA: TGTGCCACCAGCAGAGATCATCCGACAGGGAAGGTTGAAAAACTGTTTTTT
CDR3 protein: CATSRDHPTGKVEKLFF

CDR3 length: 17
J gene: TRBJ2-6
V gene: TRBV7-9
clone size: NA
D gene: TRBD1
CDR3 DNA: TGTGCCAGCAGCTCGAGGGGGCGCGGTTCTGGGGCCAACGTCCTGACTTTC
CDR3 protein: CASSSRGRGSGANVLTF

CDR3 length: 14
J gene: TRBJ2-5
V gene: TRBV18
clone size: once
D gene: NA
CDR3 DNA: TGTGCCAGCTCACCGAGGGGGACCCAAGAGACCCAGTACTTC
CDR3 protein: CASSPRGTQETQYF

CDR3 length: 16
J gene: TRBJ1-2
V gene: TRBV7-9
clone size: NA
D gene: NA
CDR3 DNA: TGTGCCAGCAGCTCCATCGGGCCAGGGAAACGCTATGGCTACACCTTC
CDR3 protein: CASSSIGPGKRYGYTF

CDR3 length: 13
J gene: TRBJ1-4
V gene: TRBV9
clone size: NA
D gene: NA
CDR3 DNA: TGTGCCAGCAGCGCGAGCCCCGGGGGAAAACTGTTTTTT
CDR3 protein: CASSASPGGKLFF

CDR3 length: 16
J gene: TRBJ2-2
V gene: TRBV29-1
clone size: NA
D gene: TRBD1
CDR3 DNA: TGCAGCGTTGGGCTTGGGACAGCTATGAACACCGGGGAGCTGTTTTTT
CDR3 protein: CSVGLGTAMNTGELFF

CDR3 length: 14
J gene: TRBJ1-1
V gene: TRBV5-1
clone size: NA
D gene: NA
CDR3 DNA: TGCGCCAGCAGCTTGGTAGGGGACATTGCTGAAGCTTTCTTT
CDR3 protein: CASSLVGDIAEAFF

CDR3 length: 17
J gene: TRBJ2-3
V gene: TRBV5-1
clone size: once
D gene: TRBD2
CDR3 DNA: TGCGCCAGCAGCGACGAAAAGAGACTAGCAGGAACAGATACGCAGTATTTT
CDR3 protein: CASSDEKRLAGTDTQYF

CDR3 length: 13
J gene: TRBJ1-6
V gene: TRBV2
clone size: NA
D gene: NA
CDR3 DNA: TGTGCCGGGAAACAGGCTCGAGGTTCACCCCTCCACTTT
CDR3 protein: CAGKQARGSPLHF

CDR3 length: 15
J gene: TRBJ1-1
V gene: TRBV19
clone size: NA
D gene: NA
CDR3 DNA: TGTGCCAGTAGTAATCCCGCCCAGGGCAACACTGAAGCTTTCTTT
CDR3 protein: CASSNPAQGNTEAFF

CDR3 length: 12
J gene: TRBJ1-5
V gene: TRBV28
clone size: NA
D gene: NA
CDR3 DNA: TGTGCCAGCAGCCCCTCGGTTCAGCCCCAGCATTTT
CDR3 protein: CASSPSVQPQHF

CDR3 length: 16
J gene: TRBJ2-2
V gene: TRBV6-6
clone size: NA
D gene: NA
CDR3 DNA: TGTGCCAGCAGTTACGCACAGGGAGTGGGGACCGGGGAGCTGTTTTTT
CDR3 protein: CASSYAQGVGTGELFF

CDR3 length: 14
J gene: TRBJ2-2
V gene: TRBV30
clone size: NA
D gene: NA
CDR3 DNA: TGTGCCTGGCATCCTGGATCGGGGGCCGGGGAGCTGTTTTTT
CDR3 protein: CAWHPGSGAGELFF

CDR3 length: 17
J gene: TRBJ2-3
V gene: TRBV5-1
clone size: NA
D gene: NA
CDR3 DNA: TGCGCCAGCAGCTTGGTTGTCAGGGGGGCAAGCACAGATACGCAGTATTTT
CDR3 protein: CASSLVVRGASTDTQYF

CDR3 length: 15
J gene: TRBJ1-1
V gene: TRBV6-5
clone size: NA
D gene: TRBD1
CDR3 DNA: TGTGCCAGCAGCTCCGTCGAGGGCAGGGGGCGCCCGGCTTTCTTT
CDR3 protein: CASSSVEGRGRPAFF

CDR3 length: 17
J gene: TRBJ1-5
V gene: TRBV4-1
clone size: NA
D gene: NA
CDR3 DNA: TGCGCCAGCAGCCACAGCTTCGACGGCCTAGTGAATCAGCCCCAGCATTTT
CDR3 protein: CASSHSFDGLVNQPQHF

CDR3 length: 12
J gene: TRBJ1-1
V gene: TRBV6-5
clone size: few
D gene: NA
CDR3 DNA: TGTGCCAGCAGTCAGACGGGTACTGAAGCTTTCTTT
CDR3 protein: CASSQTGTEAFF

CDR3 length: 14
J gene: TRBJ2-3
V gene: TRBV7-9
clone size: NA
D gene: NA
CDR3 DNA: TGTGCCAGCAGCTTATTTACTAGCACAGATACGCAGTATTTT
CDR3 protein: CASSLFTSTDTQYF

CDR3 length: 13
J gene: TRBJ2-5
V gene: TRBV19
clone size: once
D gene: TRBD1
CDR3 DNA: TGTGCCAGTAGACGGGACAGGGTCGAGACCCAGTACTTC
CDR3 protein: CASRRDRVETQYF

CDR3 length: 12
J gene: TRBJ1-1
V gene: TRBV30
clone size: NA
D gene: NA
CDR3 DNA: TGTGCCTGGAGTGTATTGAGGACTGAAGCTTTCTTT
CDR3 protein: CAWSVLRTEAFF

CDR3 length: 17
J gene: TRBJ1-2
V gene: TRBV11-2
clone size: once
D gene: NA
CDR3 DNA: TGTGCCAGCAGCTTACGAGAAACTTCAGGGATGAACTATGGCTACACCTTC
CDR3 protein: CASSLRETSGMNYGYTF

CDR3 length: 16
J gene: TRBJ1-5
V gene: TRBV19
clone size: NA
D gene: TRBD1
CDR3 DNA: TGTGCCAGTAGTATAGCACAGGGGGCGAGCAATCAGCCCCAGCATTTT
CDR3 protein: CASSIAQGASNQPQHF

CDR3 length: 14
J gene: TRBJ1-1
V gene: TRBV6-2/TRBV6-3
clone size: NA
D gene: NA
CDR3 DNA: TGTGCCAGCAGTTACCTCTCCAGGGCCACTGAAGCTTTCTTT
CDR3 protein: CASSYLSRATEAFF

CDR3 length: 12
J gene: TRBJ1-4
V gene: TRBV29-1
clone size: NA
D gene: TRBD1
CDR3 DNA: TGCAGCGGGGGACAGGGCAATGAAAAACTGTTTTTT
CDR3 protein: CSGGQGNEKLFF

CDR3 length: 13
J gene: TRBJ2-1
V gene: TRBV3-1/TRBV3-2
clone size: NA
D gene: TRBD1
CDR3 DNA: TGTGCCAGCAGCCGGGACAGTCAAAGAGAGCAGTTCTTC
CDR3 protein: CASSRDSQREQFF

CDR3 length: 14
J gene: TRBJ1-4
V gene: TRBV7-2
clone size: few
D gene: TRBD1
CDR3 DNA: TGTGCCAGCAGCAGGGACAGGGGAAATGAAAAACTGTTTTTT
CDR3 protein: CASSRDRGNEKLFF

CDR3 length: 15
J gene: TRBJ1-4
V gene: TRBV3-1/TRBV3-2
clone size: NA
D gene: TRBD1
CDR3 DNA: TGTGCCAGCAGCTCTTCGACAGGGTGGAAAGAAAAACTGTTTTTT
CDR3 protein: CASSSSTGWKEKLFF

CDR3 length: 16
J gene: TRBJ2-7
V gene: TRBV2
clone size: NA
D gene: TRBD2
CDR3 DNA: TGTGCCAGCAGTGAAGGTGCGGCGGGAGGGCCGAGGGAGCAGTACTTC
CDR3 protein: CASSEGAAGGPREQYF

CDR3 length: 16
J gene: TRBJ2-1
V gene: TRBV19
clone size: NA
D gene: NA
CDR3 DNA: TGTGCCAGTAGTATGGAGAACAGGGTGGGGAACAATGAGCAGTTCTTC
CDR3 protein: CASSMENRVGNNEQFF

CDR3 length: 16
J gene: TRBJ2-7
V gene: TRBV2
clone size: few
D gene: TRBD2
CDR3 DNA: TGTGCCAGCAGGCCCGCTAGCGGGGGGGCGGTATACGAGCAGTACTTC
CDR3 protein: CASRPASGGAVYEQYF

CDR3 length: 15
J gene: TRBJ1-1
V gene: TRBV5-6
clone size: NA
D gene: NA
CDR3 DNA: TGTGCCAGCAGCTTGACAGGGCAAGTAGACACTGAAGCTTTCTTT
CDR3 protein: CASSLTGQVDTEAFF